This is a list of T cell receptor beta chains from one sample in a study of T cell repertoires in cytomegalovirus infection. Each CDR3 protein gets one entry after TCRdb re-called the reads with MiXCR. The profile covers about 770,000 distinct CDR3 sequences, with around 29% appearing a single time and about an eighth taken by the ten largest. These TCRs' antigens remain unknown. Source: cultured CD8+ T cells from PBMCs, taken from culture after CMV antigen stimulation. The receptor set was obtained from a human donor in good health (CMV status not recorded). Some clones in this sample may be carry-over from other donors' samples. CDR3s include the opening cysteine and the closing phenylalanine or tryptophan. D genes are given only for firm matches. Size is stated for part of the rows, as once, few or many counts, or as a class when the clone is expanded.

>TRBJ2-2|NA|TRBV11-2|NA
TGTGCCAGCAGCTCCTGGAAAGCCAGGAACACCGGGGAGCTGTTTTTT
CASSSWKARNTGELFF
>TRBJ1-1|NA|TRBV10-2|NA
TGCGCCAGCAGTGAGTCTCCGGCCATGAACACTGAAGCTTTCTTT
CASSESPAMNTEAFF
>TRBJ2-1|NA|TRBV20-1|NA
TGCAGTCCGAGGCCCGGCACCTACAATGAGCAGTTCTTC
CSPRPGTYNEQFF
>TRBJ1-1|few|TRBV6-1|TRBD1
TGTGCCAGCAGTGGCTCATCAGGGGGCATGAACACTGAAGCTTTCTTT
CASSGSSGGMNTEAFF
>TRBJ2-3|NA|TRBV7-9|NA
TGTGCCAGCAGCTTATTCACGGGGGGCACAGATACGCAGTATTTT
CASSLFTGGTDTQYF
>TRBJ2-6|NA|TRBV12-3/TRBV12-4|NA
TGTGCCAGCAGTTCCCGACAGGACTACTCTGGGGCCAACGTCCTGACTTTC
CASSSRQDYSGANVLTF
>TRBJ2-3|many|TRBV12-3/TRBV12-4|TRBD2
TGTGCCAGCAGTTTCCCTCCTTTTAGCGGGGGGGCCGCAGATACGCAGTATTTT
CASSFPPFSGGAADTQYF
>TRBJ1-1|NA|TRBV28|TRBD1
TGTGCCAGCAGTCCTTTGACAGGGAGGTCCTTGGTGAACACTGAAGCTTTCTTT
CASSPLTGRSLVNTEAFF
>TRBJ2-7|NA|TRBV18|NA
TGTGCCAGCTCACCACCCATGGGGACGAGCTCCTACGAGCAGTACTTC
CASSPPMGTSSYEQYF
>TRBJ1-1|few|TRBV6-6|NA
TGTGCCAGCAGTTACGAATTAAGCACTGAAGCTTTCTTT
CASSYELSTEAFF
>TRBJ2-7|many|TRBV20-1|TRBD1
TGCAGTGCTAGAGGCGACAGGGGTTACGAGCAGTACTTC
CSARGDRGYEQYF
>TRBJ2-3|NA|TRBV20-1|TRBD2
TGCAGTGCCCCTCGCGCAACGGGGGGGCCAGATACGCAGTATTTT
CSAPRATGGPDTQYF
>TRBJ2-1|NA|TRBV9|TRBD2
TGTGCCAGCAGCGTAGCTCGGAGCGGGGGGGCGCAGTTCTTC
CASSVARSGGAQFF
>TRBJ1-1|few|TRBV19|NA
TGTGCCACCCTGAGACGGAGGGGGACTGATGAAGCTTTCTTT
CATLRRRGTDEAFF
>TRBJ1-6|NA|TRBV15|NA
TGTGCCACCAGCAGGCGAGCGGCGGCTCGTTCACCCCTCCACTTT
CATSRRAAARSPLHF
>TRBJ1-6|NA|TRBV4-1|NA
TGCGCCAGCAGCCAACCTTCTTTGGGGAATTCACCCCTCCACTTT
CASSQPSLGNSPLHF
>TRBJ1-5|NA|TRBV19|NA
TGTGCCAGTAGTAAGGGAGTTGAGCAGCCCCAGCATTTT
CASSKGVEQPQHF
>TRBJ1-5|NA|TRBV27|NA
TGTGCCAGCAGTTATGACAGGAACTATCAGCCCCAGCATTTT
CASSYDRNYQPQHF
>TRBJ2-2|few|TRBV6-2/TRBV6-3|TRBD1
TGTGCCAGCAACCCCGGGACAGGGTACACCGGGGAGCTGTTTTTT
CASNPGTGYTGELFF
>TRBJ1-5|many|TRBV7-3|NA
TGTGCCAGCAGCACCGCCGGGGGAACGCCCCAGCATTTT
CASSTAGGTPQHF
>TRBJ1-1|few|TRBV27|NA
TGTGCCAGCAGACAATCCGGACTGTTGAACACTGAAGCTTTCTTT
CASRQSGLLNTEAFF
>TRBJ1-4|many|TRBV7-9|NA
TGTGCCAGCAGCTCGCTCGCAGTTAATGAAAAACTGTTTTTT
CASSSLAVNEKLFF
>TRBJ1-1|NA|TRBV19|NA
TGTGCCAGTAGTATAGATGATGGGTTCGGAAACGTGGACACTGAAGCTTTCTTT
CASSIDDGFGNVDTEAFF
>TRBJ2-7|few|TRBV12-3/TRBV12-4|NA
TGTGCCAGCAGTACAGAGAGGGTCTACGAGCAGTACTTC
CASSTERVYEQYF
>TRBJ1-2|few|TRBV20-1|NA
TGCAGTGCTCAGACGGGCCAGAACTATGGCTACACCTTC
CSAQTGQNYGYTF
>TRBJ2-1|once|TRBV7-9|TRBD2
TGTGCCAGCAGCTTGCTAATAGCGGGGGGGCCTAATGAGCAGTTCTTC
CASSLLIAGGPNEQFF
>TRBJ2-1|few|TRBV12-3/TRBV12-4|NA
TGTGCCAGCAGTCTACAGGGAAGCTTATACAATGAGCAGTTCTTC
CASSLQGSLYNEQFF
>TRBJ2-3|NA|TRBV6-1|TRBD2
TGTGCCAGCAGTGAAATACTAGCGGAATCCACAGATACGCAGTATTTT
CASSEILAESTDTQYF
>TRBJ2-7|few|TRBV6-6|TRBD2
TGTGCCAGCACCTTCAGAGCGGGGGTGCCCTACGAGCAGTACTTC
CASTFRAGVPYEQYF
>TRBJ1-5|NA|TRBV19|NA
TGTGCCAGTAGTGGGGATTTGGTTCCTACTCTTTTACCCCAGCATTTT
CASSGDLVPTLLPQHF
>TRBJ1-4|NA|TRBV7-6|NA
TGTGCCAGCAGCTTACACTCACAGCCTAATGAAAAACTGTTTTTT
CASSLHSQPNEKLFF
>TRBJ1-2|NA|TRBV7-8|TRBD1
TGTGCCAGCAGCCGAGCTTCCGGGACAGGGGGTTTAGGGGTCTATGGCTACACCTTC
CASSRASGTGGLGVYGYTF
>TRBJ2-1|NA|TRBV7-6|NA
TGTGCCAGCAGCTTAGGCGGGGGGACAGGGAGAAATGAGCAGTTCTTC
CASSLGGGTGRNEQFF
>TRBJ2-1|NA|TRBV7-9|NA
TGTGCCAGCAGCCCCCGGGACCCCAGTTCCTACAATGAGCAGTTCTTC
CASSPRDPSSYNEQFF
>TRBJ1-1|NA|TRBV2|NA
TGTGCCAGCAGGGGACGGTGGGCTTTCTTT
CASRGRWAFF
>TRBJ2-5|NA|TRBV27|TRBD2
TGTGCCAGCAGTTCGGCGGCGCTAGCGGGGCAATATAAAGAGACCCAGTACTTC
CASSSAALAGQYKETQYF
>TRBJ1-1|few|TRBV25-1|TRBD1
TGTGCCAGCACTGCAGGGGGGCCCACTGAAGCTTTCTTT
CASTAGGPTEAFF
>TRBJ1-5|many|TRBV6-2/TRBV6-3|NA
TGTGCCAGCAGTTACTCGGGTAGGGGCAATCAGCCCCAGCATTTT
CASSYSGRGNQPQHF
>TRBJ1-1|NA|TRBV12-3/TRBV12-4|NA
TGTGCCAGCGGGGCGTCGAACACTGAAGCTTTCTTT
CASGASNTEAFF
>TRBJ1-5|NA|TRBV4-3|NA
TGCGCCAGCAGCCAAGTCTCGGGGAGCAATCAGCCCCAGCATTTT
CASSQVSGSNQPQHF
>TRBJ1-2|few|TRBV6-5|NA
TGTGCCAGCAGCTACACCCCCGACTATGGCTACACCTTC
CASSYTPDYGYTF
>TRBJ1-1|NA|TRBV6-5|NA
TGTGCCAGCAGTTCGGATCTTGGACCTACTGAAGCTTTCTTT
CASSSDLGPTEAFF